The rows below give T cell receptor beta chains drawn from one sample of a study of T cells after yellow fever vaccination. TCRdb redid the calling of the 5' RACE reads with MiXCR, one entry per CDR3 protein. Counted here are tens of thousands of distinct CDR3 sequences, around 7.4% occurring once; the ten biggest clones make up 36%. Material: CD8+ T cells sorted from PBMCs, obtained 15 days after the yellow fever booster vaccination. These receptors were obtained from a man aged 25 to 40 who received the YFV17D yellow fever vaccine. Both conserved end residues are part of each CDR3. Each record gives: CDR3 length, clone size, J gene, V gene, D gene, CDR3 protein, CDR3 DNA. D genes are given only for firm matches. Where a row states a size, it is once, few, many or the class of an expanded clone; other rows omit it.

cdr3_length: 14; clone_size: many; j_call: TRBJ2-6; v_call: TRBV6-2/TRBV6-3; d_call: NA; cdr3_aa: CAVTTGSGANVLTF; cdr3_nt: TGTGCCGTAACGACGGGCTCTGGGGCCAACGTCCTGACTTTC
cdr3_length: 14; clone_size: many; j_call: TRBJ2-7; v_call: TRBV28; d_call: TRBD2; cdr3_aa: CASSLPGGGVEQYF; cdr3_nt: TGTGCCAGCAGTTTGCCCGGGGGAGGGGTCGAGCAGTACTTC
cdr3_length: 13; clone_size: many; j_call: TRBJ2-3; v_call: TRBV7-2; d_call: NA; cdr3_aa: CASSLARADTQYF; cdr3_nt: TGTGCCAGCAGCTTAGCCAGGGCAGATACGCAGTATTTT
cdr3_length: 15; clone_size: many; j_call: TRBJ2-7; v_call: TRBV7-6; d_call: TRBD1; cdr3_aa: CASSLAQGAFYEQYF; cdr3_nt: TGTGCCAGCAGCTTAGCTCAGGGGGCCTTCTACGAGCAGTACTTC
cdr3_length: 15; clone_size: many; j_call: TRBJ2-7; v_call: TRBV27; d_call: TRBD1; cdr3_aa: CASSQPGGPYYEQYF; cdr3_nt: TGTGCCAGCAGCCAGCCAGGGGGCCCTTACTACGAGCAGTACTTC
cdr3_length: 15; clone_size: many; j_call: TRBJ2-7; v_call: TRBV7-6; d_call: TRBD2; cdr3_aa: CASNHRQAGDYEQYF; cdr3_nt: TGTGCCAGCAATCACAGGCAAGCGGGAGATTACGAGCAGTACTTC
cdr3_length: 15; clone_size: many; j_call: TRBJ2-7; v_call: TRBV4-2; d_call: NA; cdr3_aa: CASSQFPAGSSEQYF; cdr3_nt: TGTGCCAGCAGCCAATTCCCGGCCGGGTCTTCCGAGCAGTACTTC
cdr3_length: 19; clone_size: NA; j_call: TRBJ2-1; v_call: TRBV15; d_call: TRBD2; cdr3_aa: CATSREVGLAGDSYNEQFF; cdr3_nt: TGTGCCACCAGCAGAGAGGTCGGACTAGCGGGGGACTCCTACAATGAGCAGTTCTTC
cdr3_length: 15; clone_size: many; j_call: TRBJ2-2; v_call: TRBV6-5; d_call: NA; cdr3_aa: CASSYAFTNTGELFF; cdr3_nt: TGTGCCAGCAGTTACGCATTTACGAACACCGGGGAGCTGTTTTTT
cdr3_length: 15; clone_size: many; j_call: TRBJ2-3; v_call: TRBV4-3; d_call: NA; cdr3_aa: CASSHEGQGIDTQYF; cdr3_nt: TGCGCCAGCAGCCACGAGGGGCAGGGGATAGATACGCAGTATTTT
cdr3_length: 15; clone_size: few; j_call: TRBJ2-3; v_call: TRBV20-1; d_call: TRBD2; cdr3_aa: CSARRTSGRTDTQYF; cdr3_nt: TGCAGTGCTCGCCGGACTAGCGGACGCACAGATACGCAGTATTTT
cdr3_length: 11; clone_size: many; j_call: TRBJ2-4; v_call: TRBV11-2; d_call: NA; cdr3_aa: CASSFRDIQYF; cdr3_nt: TGTGCCAGCAGCTTCCGGGACATTCAGTACTTC
cdr3_length: 12; clone_size: many; j_call: TRBJ2-2; v_call: TRBV27; d_call: NA; cdr3_aa: CASSPLPPELFF; cdr3_nt: TGTGCCAGCAGTCCACTCCCACCGGAGCTGTTTTTT
cdr3_length: 12; clone_size: many; j_call: TRBJ2-2; v_call: TRBV7-6; d_call: NA; cdr3_aa: CASRVATGELFF; cdr3_nt: TGTGCCAGCAGAGTTGCCACCGGGGAGCTGTTTTTT
cdr3_length: 13; clone_size: many; j_call: TRBJ2-7; v_call: TRBV7-6; d_call: NA; cdr3_aa: CASSLSWTDEQYF; cdr3_nt: TGTGCCAGCAGCTTAAGTTGGACGGACGAGCAGTACTTC
cdr3_length: 14; clone_size: many; j_call: TRBJ2-5; v_call: TRBV20-1; d_call: TRBD2; cdr3_aa: CSGWSSGRSGTQYF; cdr3_nt: TGCAGTGGGTGGTCTAGCGGGAGATCTGGGACCCAGTACTTC
cdr3_length: 17; clone_size: many; j_call: TRBJ2-1; v_call: TRBV4-3; d_call: NA; cdr3_aa: CASSQYGSGPDYNEQFF; cdr3_nt: TGCGCCAGCAGCCAATATGGATCGGGACCGGACTACAATGAGCAGTTCTTC
cdr3_length: 16; clone_size: many; j_call: TRBJ2-1; v_call: TRBV7-8; d_call: NA; cdr3_aa: CASSSITGAIGDEQFF; cdr3_nt: TGTGCCAGCAGCTCCATAACCGGGGCCATAGGCGATGAGCAGTTCTTC
cdr3_length: 15; clone_size: many; j_call: TRBJ2-3; v_call: TRBV5-6; d_call: TRBD2; cdr3_aa: CASSWTSGSQDTQYF; cdr3_nt: TGTGCCAGCAGCTGGACTAGCGGGAGCCAAGATACGCAGTATTTT
cdr3_length: 14; clone_size: many; j_call: TRBJ1-1; v_call: TRBV21-1; d_call: NA; cdr3_aa: CASSEGNRNTEAFF; cdr3_nt: TGTGCCAGCAGTGAGGGGAATAGGAACACTGAAGCTTTCTTT
cdr3_length: 17; clone_size: many; j_call: TRBJ1-3; v_call: TRBV10-3; d_call: NA; cdr3_aa: CATLPVVYGSSGNTIYF; cdr3_nt: TGTGCCACGCTTCCCGTAGTTTACGGAAGCTCTGGAAACACCATATATTTT
cdr3_length: 18; clone_size: large; j_call: TRBJ2-5; v_call: TRBV9; d_call: TRBD2; cdr3_aa: CASSVAGLAGGQQETQYF; cdr3_nt: TGTGCCAGCAGCGTAGCGGGACTAGCGGGAGGACAACAAGAGACCCAGTACTTC
cdr3_length: 13; clone_size: many; j_call: TRBJ2-3; v_call: TRBV12-3/TRBV12-4; d_call: NA; cdr3_aa: CASSYATADTQYF; cdr3_nt: TGTGCCAGCAGTTATGCCACCGCAGATACGCAGTATTTT
cdr3_length: 14; clone_size: few; j_call: TRBJ2-1; v_call: TRBV25-1; d_call: NA; cdr3_aa: CASSDTGGPNEQFF; cdr3_nt: TGTGCCAGCAGTGACACCGGGGGGCCTAATGAGCAGTTCTTC
cdr3_length: 16; clone_size: many; j_call: TRBJ2-6; v_call: TRBV6-1; d_call: NA; cdr3_aa: CASSRRGISGANVLTF; cdr3_nt: TGTGCCAGCAGCCGACGGGGGATCTCTGGGGCCAACGTCCTGACTTTC
cdr3_length: 14; clone_size: many; j_call: TRBJ2-7; v_call: TRBV20-1; d_call: TRBD1; cdr3_aa: CSARAGTGGYEQYF; cdr3_nt: TGCAGTGCTAGGGCCGGGACAGGGGGTTACGAGCAGTACTTC
cdr3_length: 15; clone_size: many; j_call: TRBJ2-3; v_call: TRBV20-1; d_call: NA; cdr3_aa: CSAEGISSSTDTQYF; cdr3_nt: TGCAGTGCAGAGGGGATTAGCAGTAGCACAGATACGCAGTATTTT
cdr3_length: 20; clone_size: NA; j_call: TRBJ2-5; v_call: TRBV5-1; d_call: TRBD2; cdr3_aa: CASSTAPIPGLAGLQETQYF; cdr3_nt: TGCGCCAGCAGCACCGCACCGATCCCGGGACTAGCGGGTCTCCAAGAGACCCAGTACTTC
cdr3_length: 11; clone_size: many; j_call: TRBJ2-1; v_call: TRBV9; d_call: NA; cdr3_aa: CASSVDNEQFF; cdr3_nt: TGTGCCAGCAGCGTAGACAATGAGCAGTTCTTC
cdr3_length: 15; clone_size: NA; j_call: TRBJ2-6; v_call: TRBV5-4; d_call: TRBD1; cdr3_aa: CASSWDSSGANVLTF; cdr3_nt: TGTGCCAGCAGCTGGGACAGCTCTGGGGCCAACGTCCTGACTTTC
cdr3_length: 16; clone_size: many; j_call: TRBJ2-7; v_call: TRBV10-3; d_call: NA; cdr3_aa: CAISESMTGFYYEQYF; cdr3_nt: TGTGCCATCAGTGAGTCGATGACGGGGTTCTACTACGAGCAGTACTTC
cdr3_length: 13; clone_size: many; j_call: TRBJ2-1; v_call: TRBV4-1; d_call: NA; cdr3_aa: CASSQVSYNEQFF; cdr3_nt: TGCGCCAGCAGCCAAGTCTCTTACAATGAGCAGTTCTTC
cdr3_length: 11; clone_size: many; j_call: TRBJ2-7; v_call: TRBV20-1; d_call: NA; cdr3_aa: CSADTLPEQYF; cdr3_nt: TGCAGTGCTGACACCCTACCGGAGCAGTACTTC
cdr3_length: 15; clone_size: many; j_call: TRBJ2-2; v_call: TRBV7-9; d_call: NA; cdr3_aa: CASSLEVGPTGELFF; cdr3_nt: TGTGCCAGCAGCTTAGAGGTCGGGCCCACCGGGGAGCTGTTTTTT
cdr3_length: 13; clone_size: many; j_call: TRBJ1-1; v_call: TRBV7-9; d_call: TRBD1; cdr3_aa: CASEDRDRPEAFF; cdr3_nt: TGTGCCAGCGAGGACAGGGATCGGCCTGAAGCTTTCTTT
cdr3_length: 17; clone_size: many; j_call: TRBJ2-1; v_call: TRBV7-9; d_call: TRBD2; cdr3_aa: CASSLSTGLAGYNEQFF; cdr3_nt: TGTGCCAGCAGCCTCTCCACCGGACTAGCGGGGTACAATGAGCAGTTCTTC
cdr3_length: 21; clone_size: many; j_call: TRBJ2-1; v_call: TRBV4-2; d_call: TRBD2; cdr3_aa: CASSQGRGLAGGPSSYNEQFF; cdr3_nt: TGTGCCAGCAGCCAGGGCCGGGGACTAGCGGGAGGCCCTAGCTCCTACAATGAGCAGTTCTTC
cdr3_length: 15; clone_size: many; j_call: TRBJ2-1; v_call: TRBV25-1; d_call: TRBD2; cdr3_aa: CASSEYAGGYNEQFF; cdr3_nt: TGTGCCAGCAGTGAATACGCGGGAGGCTACAATGAGCAGTTCTTC
cdr3_length: 17; clone_size: many; j_call: TRBJ2-5; v_call: TRBV14; d_call: TRBD1; cdr3_aa: CASSRDREVVRDETQYF; cdr3_nt: TGTGCCAGCAGCCGGGACAGGGAAGTCGTAAGGGATGAGACCCAGTACTTC
cdr3_length: 12; clone_size: many; j_call: TRBJ2-7; v_call: TRBV6-6; d_call: NA; cdr3_aa: CASSYNSYEQYF; cdr3_nt: TGTGCCAGCAGTTACAACTCCTACGAGCAGTACTTC
cdr3_length: 13; clone_size: NA; j_call: TRBJ2-5; v_call: TRBV27; d_call: TRBD2; cdr3_aa: CASSPLGGETQYF; cdr3_nt: TGTGCCAGCAGCCCCTTGGGGGGGGAGACCCAGTACTTC
cdr3_length: 15; clone_size: many; j_call: TRBJ2-3; v_call: TRBV28; d_call: TRBD2; cdr3_aa: CASSRRERLTDTQYF; cdr3_nt: TGTGCCAGCAGTAGGCGGGAGCGTCTCACAGATACGCAGTATTTT
cdr3_length: 16; clone_size: few; j_call: TRBJ2-7; v_call: TRBV7-2; d_call: TRBD2; cdr3_aa: CASSLGTSGLSYEQYF; cdr3_nt: TGTGCCAGCAGCTTAGGGACTAGCGGTCTATCCTACGAGCAGTACTTC
cdr3_length: 15; clone_size: many; j_call: TRBJ1-1; v_call: TRBV6-1; d_call: NA; cdr3_aa: CASSGADTPGTEAFF; cdr3_nt: TGTGCCAGCAGTGGCGCCGATACACCGGGCACTGAAGCTTTCTTT
cdr3_length: 16; clone_size: few; j_call: TRBJ1-6; v_call: TRBV7-2; d_call: TRBD1; cdr3_aa: CASSSTGYAYNSPLHF; cdr3_nt: TGTGCCAGCAGCTCGACAGGGTACGCCTATAATTCACCCCTCCACTTT
cdr3_length: 17; clone_size: many; j_call: TRBJ2-3; v_call: TRBV7-2; d_call: TRBD2; cdr3_aa: CASSFPRTSGRIDTQYF; cdr3_nt: TGTGCCAGCAGCTTCCCTCGGACTAGCGGGAGGATTGATACGCAGTATTTT
cdr3_length: 17; clone_size: few; j_call: TRBJ2-2; v_call: TRBV20-1; d_call: NA; cdr3_aa: CSATAPRVGDRTGELFF; cdr3_nt: TGCAGTGCTACAGCACCCCGGGTAGGAGATCGAACCGGGGAGCTGTTTTTT
cdr3_length: 13; clone_size: NA; j_call: TRBJ2-1; v_call: TRBV27; d_call: NA; cdr3_aa: CASRPTSYNEQFF; cdr3_nt: TGTGCCAGCAGGCCAACTAGCTACAATGAGCAGTTCTTC
cdr3_length: 14; clone_size: many; j_call: TRBJ2-1; v_call: TRBV4-3; d_call: TRBD2; cdr3_aa: CASSPGLAGDEQFF; cdr3_nt: TGCGCCAGCAGCCCGGGACTAGCGGGCGATGAGCAGTTCTTC
cdr3_length: 15; clone_size: many; j_call: TRBJ2-5; v_call: TRBV5-6; d_call: NA; cdr3_aa: CASSLAIGGQETQYF; cdr3_nt: TGTGCCAGCAGCTTGGCTATAGGCGGCCAAGAGACCCAGTACTTC
cdr3_length: 13; clone_size: few; j_call: TRBJ2-5; v_call: TRBV5-6; d_call: NA; cdr3_aa: CASSGSLQETQYF; cdr3_nt: TGTGCCAGCAGCGGGAGCTTGCAAGAGACCCAGTACTTC
cdr3_length: 14; clone_size: many; j_call: TRBJ2-3; v_call: TRBV7-8; d_call: NA; cdr3_aa: CASSPSWDTDTQYF; cdr3_nt: TGTGCCAGCAGTCCGTCTTGGGACACAGATACGCAGTATTTT
cdr3_length: 12; clone_size: many; j_call: TRBJ2-7; v_call: TRBV7-8; d_call: NA; cdr3_aa: CASSSGTYEQYF; cdr3_nt: TGTGCCAGCAGCTCCGGAACCTACGAGCAGTACTTC
cdr3_length: 17; clone_size: many; j_call: TRBJ2-3; v_call: TRBV7-8; d_call: TRBD2; cdr3_aa: CASSTQLADTSTDTQYF; cdr3_nt: TGTGCCAGCAGCACTCAACTAGCGGATACTAGCACAGATACGCAGTATTTT
cdr3_length: 15; clone_size: many; j_call: TRBJ2-7; v_call: TRBV7-2; d_call: NA; cdr3_aa: CASSPPGTSSYEQYF; cdr3_nt: TGTGCCAGCAGTCCCCCTGGGACAAGTTCCTACGAGCAGTACTTC